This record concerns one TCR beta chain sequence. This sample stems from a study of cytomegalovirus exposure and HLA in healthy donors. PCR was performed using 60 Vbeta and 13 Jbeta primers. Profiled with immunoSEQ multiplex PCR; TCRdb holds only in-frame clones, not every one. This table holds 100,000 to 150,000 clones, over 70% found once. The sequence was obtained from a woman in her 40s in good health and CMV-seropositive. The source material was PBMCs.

The CDR3 here is CASSSDRAKTSEAFF. The CDR3 bases are TGTGCCAGCAGCTCAGACAGGGCTAAGACTTCTGAAGCTTTCTTT. The rearrangement uses TRBV28 and TRBJ1-1; 7 nucleotides agree with TRBD1. The junction had 13 bases not matched to a gene; V was cut back by 6 bases and J by 6 bases. The CDR3 is 15 amino acids. CDR1 MDHEN and CDR2 SYDVKM come from the germline V gene.